This is a list of T cell receptor beta chains from one sample in a study of OX40 agonist ivuxolimab in advanced cancers. This table comes from immunoSEQ multiplex PCR, and its TCRdb copy is limited to in-frame clones, with some not included. The profile shows some 58,000 clones, 85% to 90% of them singletons. The sequenced sample was CD4+ or CD8+ T cells sorted from blood, obtained in a trial of the OX40 agonist ivuxolimab. These receptors originate from an adult with an advanced solid tumor such as melanoma, head and neck, liver or kidney cancer. The CDR3 runs from the conserved cysteine through the conserved F or W. D genes are given only for firm matches.

d_call,j_call,v_call,cdr3_aa,cdr3_nt
.,TRBJ2-1,TRBV6-5,CASRDKNNEQFF,TGTGCCAGCAGGGACAAGAACAATGAGCAGTTCTTC
.,TRBJ1-6,TRBV5-1,CASSPRGQGSPLHF,TGCGCCAGCAGTCCGCGGGGCCAGGGTTCACCCCTCCACTTT
.,TRBJ2-5,TRBV5-1,CASSLNGFQETQYF,TGCGCCAGCAGCTTGAACGGGTTCCAAGAGACCCAGTACTTC
.,TRBJ1-6,TRBV5-5,CASSLADGPNSPLHF,TGTGCCAGCAGCCTAGCGGACGGACCTAATTCACCCCTCCACTTT
.,TRBJ1-4,TRBV5-1,CASSLGQGNEKLFF,TGCGCCAGCAGCTTGGGTCAGGGGAATGAAAAACTGTTTTTT
TRBD1,TRBJ2-3,TRBV7-2,CASSPDRVVDTQYF,TGTGCCAGCAGCCCGGACAGGGTGGTAGATACGCAGTATTTT
.,TRBJ1-1,TRBV14,CASSRFRGEGAEAFF,TGTGCCAGCAGCCGATTTAGAGGGGAAGGGGCTGAAGCTTTCTTT
.,TRBJ1-2,TRBV27,CASSFNSASDYGYTF,TGTGCCAGCAGTTTTAACTCGGCTTCCGACTATGGCTACACCTTC
TRBD1,TRBJ2-7,TRBV11-2,CASSLDQGAGSSYEQYF,TGTGCCAGCAGCTTAGACCAGGGGGCCGGGAGCTCCTACGAGCAGTACTTC
.,TRBJ2-6,TRBV7-3,CASSPGRNSGANVLTF,TGTGCCAGCAGCCCCGGGAGAAACTCTGGGGCCAACGTCCTGACTTTC
TRBD1,TRBJ1-1,TRBV5-6,CASSLTGEGNTEAFF,TGTGCCAGCAGCTTGACAGGGGAGGGGAACACTGAAGCTTTCTTT
TRBD1,TRBJ1-2,TRBV2,CASSATGGDGYTF,TGTGCCAGCAGTGCCACAGGGGGTGATGGCTACACCTTC
.,TRBJ1-3,TRBV7-2,CASSPRRHSGNTIYF,TGTGCCAGCAGCCCCCGACGGCACTCTGGAAACACCATATATTTT
.,TRBJ2-3,TRBV30,CAWRGLARGTQYF,TGTGCCTGGAGGGGCCTAGCAAGAGGTACGCAGTATTTT